The 19 T cell receptor beta chains given below trace back to one sample, sequenced in a study of tumor and adjacent non-tumor tissue in lung cancer. The template was RNA from unsorted bulk tissue. Distant lung tissue was collected more than 3 cm away from the tumor edge. A modified ARM-PCR protocol with three rounds of nested PCR amplified TCRbeta. TCRdb used MiXCR to reprocess the multiplex PCR reads, holding one entry per CDR3 protein. The profile shows tens of thousands of distinct CDR3 sequences, about 61% of them singletons. Sequenced: distant non-tumor lung tissue. The receptors were gathered from a man aged 65 to 85 with non-small cell lung cancer.

The chain employs TRBV5-5 and TRBJ2-7; no reliable D call. Trimming took off 0 bases at V and 2 bases at J, with 6 bases between the two ends. Germline V lookup: CDR1 SGHKS, CDR2 YYEKEE (reference sequence). The CDR3 is 13 residues long. The CDR3 sequence is CASSLAWPYEQYF. The CDR3 DNA reads as TGTGCCAGCAGCTTGGCATGGCCCTACGAGCAGTACTTC.

This clonotype has just a few counts. The gene calls are TRBV7-9 and TRBJ1-5; D is unresolved. Germline values: CDR1 SEHNR, CDR2 FQNEAQ (reference sequence). The CDR3 runs 15 residues. Trimming took 5 bases from V and 3 from J, leaving 14 bases between them. The CDR3 DNA follows: TGTGCCAGCAGCCGAGGTGGGAGTTTCAATCAGCCCCAGCATTTT. This encodes CASSRGGSFNQPQHF.

The gene calls are TRBV11-1 and TRBJ2-6, with 8 bases that match TRBD1. V lost 5 bases and J lost 9; bases outside the gene matches: 15. Per germline, CDR1 SGHAT and CDR2 FQDESV (reference sequence). This CDR3 is 17 amino acids long. The CDR3 region is CASSRRTGGAGINVLTF. The CDR3 DNA reads TGTGCCAGCAGCCGTAGAACAGGGGGTGCTGGGATCAACGTCCTGACTTTC.

As for this clonotype: A read error may explain this, as a much larger clone is one base away. This chain uses TRBV14 with TRBJ2-3; no reliable D call. CDR1 is SGHDN and CDR2 is FVKESK in the germline V gene. The CDR3 runs to 15 residues. The CDR3 is CTSSLRLPRADTQYF. The CDR3, as DNA: TGTACCAGCAGCCTCCGACTCCCAAGGGCAGATACGCAGTATTTT.

This clonotype was seen ten or more times. This chain uses TRBV20-1 with TRBJ1-3; D ambiguous. This CDR3 contains 16 residues. CDR1 and CDR2 from the germline V gene are DFQATT and SNEGSKA (reference sequence). Trimming pared 5 bases from V and 0 bases from J, leaving 17 bases between. In nucleotides, the CDR3 is TGCAGTGCTCCATCGCGGACGGTCAGCTCTGGAAACACCATATATTTT. This encodes CSAPSRTVSSGNTIYF.

With regard to this clonotype: The CDR3 carries no conserved terminal phenylalanine or tryptophan, so it likely arises from a read error. V usage is TRBV12-3 or TRBV12-4 and J usage is TRBJ1-1; D perhaps matches TRBD1 (5 bases). This CDR3 has 13 amino acids. V lost 3 bases and J 7 bases, leaving 12 bases between the germline ends. The CDR3 nucleotides are TGTGCCAGCAGTTTTCCAGGGCACCTTGAAGCTTTCTCT. Its protein product is CASSFPGHLEAFS.

This clonotype has only a few counts. A clone one base away is much larger, so this may be a read error. The gene calls are TRBV29-1 and TRBJ2-7; D is perhaps TRBD1 or TRBD2 (5 bases each). The CDR3 loop spans 12 amino acids. The ends were cut back, 7 bases at V and 3 bases at J, with 13 bases in the middle. Germline V gene sequence: CDR1 SQVTM, CDR2 ANQGSEA. CDR3 DNA sequence: TGCAGCGCTCGGGGCCACCTCTACGAGCAGTACTTC. As protein: CSARGHLYEQYF.

Regarding this clonotype: This could be a read error, since a much larger clone is one nucleotide away. The chain links TRBV4-1 to TRBJ1-5, with 7 bases identical to TRBD1. V was clipped by 0 bases and J by 6 bases; unmatched bases: 14. The length of the CDR3 is 18 residues. Germline lookup yields CDR1 MGHRA and CDR2 YSYEKL. The CDR3, as DNA: TGCGCCAGCAGCCAAGATAGTAGGGCAGGGGGTCAGATTCAGCCCCAGCATTTT. It translates to CASSQDSRAGGQIQPQHF.

Points on this clonotype: Compared with germline, one end of the junction differs, possibly owing to a read error. The chain employs TRBV29-1 and TRBJ2-1; a weak D match, TRBD1 (6 bases). The CDR3 length is 13 residues. Germline CDR1 reads SQVTM; CDR2 reads ANQGSEA. CDR3 amino acids: CSFVAGVNNERFF. CDR3 nucleotide sequence: TGCAGCTTTGTAGCAGGGGTTAACAATGAGCGGTTCTTC.

In regard to this clonotype: Here the CDR3 omits its conserved ending phenylalanine or tryptophan, so a read error is the likely source. The chain is built from TRBV14 and TRBJ1-6; a possible D gene is TRBD1 (5 bases). The CDR3 runs 16 residues. Germline V lookup: CDR1 SGHDN, CDR2 FVKESK. CDR3 sequence reads: CVSSQVGTAYNSPLHY. In DNA form, the CDR3 reads TGTGTCAGCAGCCAAGTTGGGACTGCGTATAATTCACCCCTCCACTAT.

About this clonotype itself: It is likely a read error, because the conserved phenylalanine at the end of the CDR3 is missing. The DNA is omitted, as the CDR3 cannot be located on it reliably, and the CDR3 follows TCRdb's listing. The V call is TRBV11-3, the J call TRBJ2-1; the DNA was not compared with TRBD2, the D call given in the table. CDR1 and CDR2 (germline): SGHNT, YENEEA. Counting both end residues, the CDR3 totals 12 amino acids. CDR3 in amino acids: CASNGLAGGLFL.

This clonotype was found once. One end of the junction is discordant with germline, which a read error may explain. The rearrangement joins TRBV6-5 to TRBJ2-5; maybe TRBD1 (6 bases). The CDR3 covers 15 residues. CDR1 MNHEY and CDR2 SVGAGI come from the germline V gene. CDR3 coding DNA: TGTGTCAGCAGTTATCAGGGGATGAACCAAGAGACCCGGTACTTC. It is translated as CVSSYQGMNQETRYF.

With respect to this clonotype: This may come from a read error, since a much larger clone is one base off. This chain uses TRBV12-3 or TRBV12-4 with TRBJ2-2; 9 bases agree with TRBD1. CDR3 size: 16 residues. The trim removed 6 bases at V and 3 bases at J, leaving 8 bases unmatched. Written as DNA, the CDR3 is TGTGCCAGCAGGAGGACAGGGGCGTCGGACACCGGGGAGCTGTTTTTT. This codes for CASRRTGASDTGELFF.

In its sample, this clonotype was seen a few times. This may be a read error: a much more frequent sequence differs by one nucleotide. The rearrangement links TRBV29-1 to TRBJ2-6; D remains unclear. V dropped 6 bases and J dropped 3 bases, with 9 bases sitting between them. Germline values: CDR1 SQVTM, CDR2 ANQGSEA. This CDR3 is built from 13 residues. CDR3 sequence: CSVTFYGANVLTF. CDR3 nucleotide sequence: TGCAGCGTAACCTTCTATGGGGCCAACGTCCTGACTTTC. Looking up the rest from reference TRBV29-1 and TRBJ2-6 gives the full variable domain: SAVISQKPSRDICQRGTSLTIQCQVDSQVTMMFWYRQQPGQSLTLIATANQGSEATYESGFVIDKFPISRPNLTFSTLTVSNMSPEDSSIYLCSVTFYGANVLTFGAGSRLTVL.

This clonotype was picked up a small number of times. Sequence at one end of the junction differs from germline and may be a read error. The chain uses TRBV5-4 and TRBJ2-1; TRBD2 aligns across 10 bases. CDR3 size: 16 residues. In germline, CDR1 is SGHNT, CDR2 YYREEE (reference sequence). The CDR3, as DNA: TGCACCAGCAGCAGGGCGAGCGGGGGGGAGTACGATGAGCAGTTCTTC. Its protein product is CTSSRASGGEYDEQFF.

The CDR3 nucleotides are TGCGCCAGCAGCTTGGATCTAGCCGTAGCCGGTGAGCAGTTCTTC. Translation: CASSLDLAVAGEQFF. This chain connects TRBV5-1 to TRBJ2-1; the D gene is possibly TRBD2 (5 bases). Germline values: CDR1 SGHRS, CDR2 YFSETQ. This CDR3 spans 15 amino acids. V lost 0 bases, J lost 9 bases, and 16 bases lay in between.

Note on this clonotype: This CDR3 is missing its conserved last phenylalanine or tryptophan, likely due to a read error. CDR3 amino acids: CARSDSRGSDTGELFL. The CDR3 bases are TGTGCCAGGAGTGATTCACGGGGTTCGGACACCGGGGAGCTGTTTCTT. The rearrangement uses TRBV6-1 and TRBJ2-2; D might be TRBD2 (5 bases). CDR1 is MNHNS, CDR2 SASEGT, per germline. There are 16 residues in the CDR3.

This clonotype was observed many times. V gene TRBV6-5 combines with J gene TRBJ1-4; the match to TRBD1 covers 11 bases. Unmatched junction bases numbered 4, after V lost 4 bases and J lost 6 bases. The CDR3 loop spans 15 amino acids. The germline V gene encodes CDR1 MNHEY and CDR2 SVGAGI. The CDR3 region is CASSFGTGGYEKLFF. CDR3 DNA: TGTGCCAGCAGTTTTGGGACAGGGGGGTATGAAAAACTGTTTTTT.

In regard to this clonotype: One end of the junction is discordant with germline, which a read error may explain. This chain uses TRBV12-3 or TRBV12-4 with TRBJ1-1; no definite D call. CDR3 length: 14 residues. Here the CDR3 DNA reads TGTGCCGGCAGTCCCCGTTGGAAGGGAGATGAAGCTTTCTTT. Protein: CAGSPRWKGDEAFF.